The table lists the clone carrying this T cell receptor beta chain with many counts. TCRdb reanalysed the RT-PCR reads using MiXCR and keeps one entry per CDR3 protein. The repertoire holds about 700,000 distinct CDR3 sequences, with approximately 15% as singletons. Germline V gene sequence: CDR1 SNHLY, CDR2 FYNNEI. The ends lost 3 bases at V and 2 bases at J; junction bases unmatched: 5. The CDR3 has 16 amino acids. This TCR was sampled from a female donor in good health, serving as a healthy control. V gene TRBV2 combines with J gene TRBJ2-7, with 12 bases identical to TRBD2. The sample comprised memory CD4+ T cells from blood. Here the CDR3 DNA reads TGTGCCAGCAGTGAGGGGTGGACTAGCGGGGCCTACGAGCAGTACTTC. Translation: CASSEGWTSGAYEQYF.